The clone carrying this T cell receptor beta chain was recorded once. The ends lost 3 bases at V and 3 bases at J; junction bases unmatched: 2. Germline values: CDR1 SGHRS, CDR2 YFSETQ. There are 14 residues in the CDR3. Profiled with immunoSEQ multiplex PCR; TCRdb holds only in-frame clones, not every one. In the table there are some 22,000 clones, around 80% of which are singletons. This record belongs to a study of control samples from healthy donors and cancer patients. V and J are TRBV5-1 and TRBJ2-2; 7 bases agree with TRBD1. Sequenced sample: PBMCs. The TCR originated in a man aged 55 to 70 with colorectal cancer. In nucleotides, the CDR3 is TGCGCCAGCAGCTCCGGGACAGACACCGGGGAGCTGTTTTTT. Translated: CASSSGTDTGELFF.